This is a list of T cell receptor beta chains from one sample in a study of T cell clones after liver transplantation. Assay used: immunoSEQ multiplex PCR; TCRdb lists only in-frame clones, some missing. The sample consists of 99,000 or so clones, around 86% of them appearing once. Sequenced material: CD4+ T cells from blood, taken before liver transplant. The receptors shown here come from a human donor who received a liver transplant. Each CDR3 is given with its conserved first and last residue. The D gene is left open where the match is weak. Size tells how often a clone was seen (once, few, many) or the class of an expanded clone, and some rows leave it out.

D: -
V: TRBV11-2
size: -
J: TRBJ2-5
CDR3: CASSPGQKETQYF
DNA: TGTGCCAGCAGTCCCGGACAGAAAGAGACCCAGTACTTC

D: TRBD2
V: TRBV2
size: few
J: TRBJ2-1
CDR3: CASRGSGRAHVEQFF
DNA: TGTGCCAGCAGGGGTAGCGGGAGAGCTCATGTTGAGCAGTTCTTC

D: -
V: TRBV4-3
size: -
J: TRBJ1-3
CDR3: CASSQVGANLAGNTIYF
DNA: TGCGCCAGCAGCCAAGTAGGAGCCAACCTGGCGGGAAACACCATATATTTT

D: -
V: TRBV30
size: -
J: TRBJ1-5
CDR3: CAWSIKRVSNQPQHF
DNA: TGTGCCTGGAGTATAAAGCGGGTTAGCAATCAGCCCCAGCATTTT

D: TRBD2
V: TRBV10-2
size: once
J: TRBJ2-7
CDR3: CASGLAGTYEQYF
DNA: TGCGCCAGCGGACTAGCGGGGACCTACGAGCAGTACTTC

D: -
V: TRBV2
size: -
J: TRBJ1-1
CDR3: CASSDDFAEAFF
DNA: TGTGCCAGCAGTGATGATTTCGCTGAAGCTTTCTTT

D: TRBD2
V: TRBV29-1
size: few
J: TRBJ2-1
CDR3: CSVDPTGGSSEQFF
DNA: TGCAGCGTTGACCCAACGGGAGGGAGCAGTGAGCAGTTCTTC

D: TRBD2
V: TRBV28
size: -
J: TRBJ2-7
CDR3: CASRQTSGGSSYEQYF
DNA: TGTGCCAGCAGGCAGACTAGCGGGGGAAGCTCCTACGAGCAGTACTTC

D: TRBD1
V: TRBV2
size: -
J: TRBJ1-5
CDR3: CASRGTGGQPQHF
DNA: TGTGCCAGCAGGGGGACAGGGGGACAGCCCCAGCATTTT

D: -
V: TRBV5-1
size: -
J: TRBJ2-5
CDR3: CASAETGGQETQYF
DNA: TGCGCCAGCGCTGAGACCGGAGGGCAAGAGACCCAGTACTTC

D: -
V: TRBV28
size: once
J: TRBJ1-2
CDR3: CASSLRTVFYGYTF
DNA: TGTGCCAGCAGTTTGAGGACGGTCTTCTATGGCTACACCTTC

D: -
V: TRBV7-9
size: -
J: TRBJ2-7
CDR3: CASSLAVNSYEQYF
DNA: TGTGCCAGCAGCTTAGCGGTAAACTCCTACGAGCAGTACTTC

D: -
V: TRBV25-1
size: -
J: TRBJ1-4
CDR3: CASSKRGEKLFF
DNA: TGTGCCAGCAGTAAAAGGGGAGAAAAACTGTTTTTT

D: -
V: TRBV2
size: -
J: TRBJ1-6
CDR3: CASTEGAYNSPLHF
DNA: TGTGCCAGCACCGAGGGGGCCTATAATTCACCCCTCCACTTT

D: -
V: TRBV19
size: -
J: TRBJ2-4
CDR3: CASRGELAKNIQYF
DNA: TGTGCCAGTAGAGGTGAACTAGCCAAAAACATTCAGTACTTC

D: -
V: TRBV4-1
size: -
J: TRBJ1-4
CDR3: CASSQESTGGKLFF
DNA: TGCGCCAGCAGCCAAGAGTCAACAGGCGGAAAACTGTTTTTT

D: -
V: TRBV15
size: -
J: TRBJ2-1
CDR3: CATSRARTTGNEQFF
DNA: TGTGCCACCAGCAGAGCCAGGACAACGGGGAATGAGCAGTTCTTC

D: -
V: TRBV4-2
size: -
J: TRBJ1-6
CDR3: CASSPSGGSSPLHF
DNA: TGTGCCAGCAGCCCTAGCGGGGGGTCATCACCCCTCCACTTT

D: -
V: TRBV6-5
size: -
J: TRBJ1-2
CDR3: CASSTRGGLGYTF
DNA: TGTGCCAGCAGTACCCGGGGGGGGCTTGGCTACACCTTC

D: TRBD2
V: TRBV11-1
size: -
J: TRBJ2-1
CDR3: CASRALAGAYNEQFF
DNA: TGTGCCAGCAGAGCTCTAGCGGGGGCCTACAATGAGCAGTTCTTC

D: TRBD2
V: TRBV2
size: -
J: TRBJ2-5
CDR3: CASVRASGQETQYF
DNA: TGTGCCAGCGTGCGGGCTAGCGGCCAAGAGACCCAGTACTTC

D: -
V: TRBV10-3
size: -
J: TRBJ1-2
CDR3: CAISDGDYGYTF
DNA: TGTGCCATCAGTGATGGGGACTATGGCTACACCTTC

D: TRBD1
V: TRBV18
size: -
J: TRBJ2-2
CDR3: CASSPPQGGSNTGELFF
DNA: TGTGCCAGCTCACCACCACAGGGGGGAAGTAACACCGGGGAGCTGTTTTTT

D: -
V: TRBV15
size: -
J: TRBJ1-4
CDR3: CATSRGLSGNEKLFF
DNA: TGTGCCACCAGCAGAGGACTTTCGGGGAATGAAAAACTGTTTTTT

D: TRBD1
V: TRBV9
size: -
J: TRBJ1-3
CDR3: CASSVAKGQEALGNTIYF
DNA: TGTGCCAGCAGCGTAGCTAAAGGACAGGAAGCGTTGGGAAACACCATATATTTT

D: -
V: TRBV19
size: -
J: TRBJ2-5
CDR3: CASRRDWKETQYF
DNA: TGTGCCAGTAGAAGGGACTGGAAAGAGACCCAGTACTTC

D: -
V: TRBV2
size: -
J: TRBJ2-1
CDR3: CASRPGRMYNEQFF
DNA: TGTGCCAGCAGACCGGGCCGCATGTACAATGAGCAGTTCTTC

D: -
V: TRBV14
size: -
J: TRBJ2-6
CDR3: CASSQGWKGANVLTF
DNA: TGTGCCAGCAGCCAAGGGTGGAAGGGCGCCAACGTCCTGACTTTC

D: -
V: TRBV10-3
size: -
J: TRBJ1-4
CDR3: CAISPSGRPGEKLFF
DNA: TGTGCCATCAGTCCCAGCGGCAGGCCGGGTGAAAAACTGTTTTTT

D: TRBD1
V: TRBV19
size: -
J: TRBJ1-1
CDR3: CASRDRPSMNTEAFF
DNA: TGTGCCAGTCGGGACAGACCTTCCATGAACACTGAAGCTTTCTTT

D: -
V: TRBV11-2
size: -
J: TRBJ2-1
CDR3: CASSPTANEQFF
DNA: TGTGCCAGCAGCCCGACGGCCAATGAGCAGTTCTTC

D: -
V: TRBV6-6
size: -
J: TRBJ1-2
CDR3: CASGGARYGYTF
DNA: TGTGCCAGCGGAGGGGCTAGGTATGGCTACACCTTC

D: -
V: TRBV5-1
size: -
J: TRBJ2-7
CDR3: CASSLTAGAGEQYF
DNA: TGCGCCAGCAGCCTCACGGCGGGGGCTGGGGAGCAGTACTTC

D: TRBD1
V: TRBV29-1
size: -
J: TRBJ2-1
CDR3: CSAAKGNRGNEQFF
DNA: TGCAGCGCCGCTAAGGGGAACAGGGGCAATGAGCAGTTCTTC

D: -
V: TRBV28
size: -
J: TRBJ1-1
CDR3: CASNLSSRAAFF
DNA: TGTGCCAGCAACTTATCCTCGAGGGCAGCTTTCTTT

D: -
V: TRBV5-6
size: -
J: TRBJ1-3
CDR3: CASSLQGAGNTIYF
DNA: TGTGCCAGCAGCTTACAGGGTGCAGGAAACACCATATATTTT

D: -
V: TRBV7-8
size: -
J: TRBJ1-6
CDR3: CASSPQGRSYNSPLHF
DNA: TGTGCCAGCAGCCCTCAGGGGAGGTCCTATAATTCACCCCTCCACTTT

D: TRBD2
V: TRBV6-1
size: -
J: TRBJ2-7
CDR3: CASSEAPGGVYEQYF
DNA: TGTGCCAGCAGTGAAGCCCCGGGGGGTGTCTACGAGCAGTACTTC

D: -
V: TRBV11-1
size: -
J: TRBJ2-1
CDR3: CASNSRVRGSEQFF
DNA: TGTGCCAGCAACTCCAGGGTAAGGGGGAGTGAGCAGTTCTTC

D: TRBD1
V: TRBV7-9
size: -
J: TRBJ2-5
CDR3: CASSFGNRGEETQYF
DNA: TGTGCCAGCAGCTTTGGAAACAGGGGAGAAGAGACCCAGTACTTC

D: TRBD2
V: TRBV28
size: -
J: TRBJ2-7
CDR3: CASSLSSSGRGEQYF
DNA: TGTGCCAGCAGTTTATCGTCTAGCGGGAGAGGAGAGCAGTACTTC

D: -
V: TRBV27
size: -
J: TRBJ1-5
CDR3: CASRGPNQPQHF
DNA: TGTGCCAGCAGGGGACCCAATCAGCCCCAGCATTTT

D: -
V: TRBV5-1
size: once
J: TRBJ1-2
CDR3: CASSLDQGWVYGYTF
DNA: TGCGCCAGCAGCTTGGATCAGGGGTGGGTCTATGGCTACACCTTC

D: -
V: TRBV19
size: -
J: TRBJ2-1
CDR3: CASTPNRRSSYNEQFF
DNA: TGTGCCAGTACCCCCAACCGAAGAAGCTCCTACAATGAGCAGTTCTTC

D: -
V: TRBV5-1
size: -
J: TRBJ1-4
CDR3: CASRLDGGEVVEKLFF
DNA: TGCGCCAGCAGACTGGACGGAGGGGAGGTCGTTGAAAAACTGTTTTTT

D: -
V: TRBV7-2
size: -
J: TRBJ2-2
CDR3: CASSSRRTNTGELFF
DNA: TGTGCCAGCAGCTCCCGACGGACGAACACCGGGGAGCTGTTTTTT

D: -
V: TRBV7-9
size: -
J: TRBJ1-2
CDR3: CASSLGTFDGYTF
DNA: TGTGCCAGCAGCTTAGGGACTTTTGATGGCTACACCTTC

D: -
V: TRBV5-4
size: -
J: TRBJ2-2
CDR3: CASSLMGQNTGELFF
DNA: TGTGCCAGCAGCTTGATGGGACAGAACACCGGGGAGCTGTTTTTT

D: TRBD1
V: TRBV5-1
size: -
J: TRBJ1-2
CDR3: CASSLDRGLEGYTF
DNA: TGCGCCAGCAGCTTGGACAGGGGACTTGAGGGCTACACCTTC

D: -
V: TRBV10-3
size: few
J: TRBJ2-5
CDR3: CAISEKSLTTGETQYF
DNA: TGTGCCATCAGTGAAAAGAGTCTGACTACGGGAGAGACCCAGTACTTC

D: TRBD1
V: TRBV19
size: -
J: TRBJ1-5
CDR3: CASSMGGQKVQPQHF
DNA: TGTGCCAGTAGTATGGGGGGACAGAAAGTCCAGCCCCAGCATTTT

D: TRBD2
V: TRBV4-2
size: once
J: TRBJ2-5
CDR3: CASSQEASGGNQETQYF
DNA: TGTGCCAGCAGCCAAGAGGCTAGCGGGGGGAACCAAGAGACCCAGTACTTC

D: -
V: TRBV7-8
size: -
J: TRBJ1-1
CDR3: CASSLISSATEAFF
DNA: TGTGCCAGCAGCTTAATTTCGTCCGCCACTGAAGCTTTCTTT

D: -
V: TRBV7-2
size: -
J: TRBJ2-7
CDR3: CASSLAGSERWEQYF
DNA: TGTGCCAGCAGCCTGGCGGGGTCCGAGCGGTGGGAGCAGTACTTC

D: TRBD1
V: TRBV7-3
size: -
J: TRBJ2-7
CDR3: CASSLAGTGPYEQYF
DNA: TGTGCCAGCAGCTTGGCCGGGACAGGGCCCTACGAGCAGTACTTC

D: TRBD1
V: TRBV29-1
size: -
J: TRBJ1-2
CDR3: CSVEESQGVFGYTF
DNA: TGCAGCGTTGAAGAATCACAGGGGGTATTCGGCTACACCTTC

D: -
V: TRBV27
size: -
J: TRBJ2-3
CDR3: CASSLSSVGTDTQYF
DNA: TGTGCCAGCAGTTTATCAAGCGTGGGCACAGATACGCAGTATTTT

D: -
V: TRBV12-5
size: -
J: TRBJ2-2
CDR3: CASGPTGNTGELFF
DNA: TGTGCTAGTGGACCCACAGGAAACACCGGGGAGCTGTTTTTT

D: TRBD1
V: TRBV6-5
size: once
J: TRBJ1-1
CDR3: CASRRQGGDTEAFF
DNA: TGTGCCAGCAGACGACAGGGGGGTGACACTGAAGCTTTCTTT